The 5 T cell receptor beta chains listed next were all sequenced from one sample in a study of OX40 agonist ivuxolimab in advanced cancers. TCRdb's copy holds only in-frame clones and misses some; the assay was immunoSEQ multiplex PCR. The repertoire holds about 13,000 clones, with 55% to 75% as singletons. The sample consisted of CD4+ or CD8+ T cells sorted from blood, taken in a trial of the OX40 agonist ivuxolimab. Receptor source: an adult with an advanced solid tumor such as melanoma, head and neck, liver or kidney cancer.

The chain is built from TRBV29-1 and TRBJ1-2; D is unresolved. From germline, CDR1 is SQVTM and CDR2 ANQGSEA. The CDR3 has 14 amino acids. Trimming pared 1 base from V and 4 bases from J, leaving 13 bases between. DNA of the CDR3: TGCAGCGTTGAAGGTGTCCCACTTAGCTATGGCTACACCTTC. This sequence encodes CSVEGVPLSYGYTF.

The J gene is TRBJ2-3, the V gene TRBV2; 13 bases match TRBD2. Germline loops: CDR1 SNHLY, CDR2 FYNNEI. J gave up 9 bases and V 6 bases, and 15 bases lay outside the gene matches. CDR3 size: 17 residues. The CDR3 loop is CASRLGTSGGGAGTQYF. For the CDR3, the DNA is TGTGCCAGCAGGCTAGGAACTAGCGGGGGGGGCGCGGGAACGCAGTATTTT.

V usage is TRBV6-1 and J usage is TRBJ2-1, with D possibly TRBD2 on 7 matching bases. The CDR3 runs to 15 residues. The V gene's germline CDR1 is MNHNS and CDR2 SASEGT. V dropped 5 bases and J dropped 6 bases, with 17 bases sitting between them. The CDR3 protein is CASSPSGEGPNEQFF. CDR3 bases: TGTGCCAGCAGTCCCTCAGGGGAGGGCCCCAATGAGCAGTTCTTC.

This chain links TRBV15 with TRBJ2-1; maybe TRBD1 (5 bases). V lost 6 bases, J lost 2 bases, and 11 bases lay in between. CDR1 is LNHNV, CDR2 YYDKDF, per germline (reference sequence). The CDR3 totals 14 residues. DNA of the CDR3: TGTGCCACCAGGCCTTTGGACACCTACAATGAGCAGTTCTTC. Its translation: CATRPLDTYNEQFF.

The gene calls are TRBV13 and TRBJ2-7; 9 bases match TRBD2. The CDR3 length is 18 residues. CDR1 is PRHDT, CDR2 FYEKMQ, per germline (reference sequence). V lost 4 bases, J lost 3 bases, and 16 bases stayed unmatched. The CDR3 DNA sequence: TGTGCCAGCAGCTCCCCTGGGACTAGCTCAGGGGTGGTCTACGAGCAGTACTTC. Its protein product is CASSSPGTSSGVVYEQYF. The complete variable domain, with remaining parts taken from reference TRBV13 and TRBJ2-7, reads AAGVIQSPRHLIKEKRETATLKCYPIPRHDTVYWYQQGPGQDPQFLISFYEKMQSDKGSIPDRFSAQQFSDYHSELNMSSLELGDSALYFCASSSPGTSSGVVYEQYFGPGTRLTVT.